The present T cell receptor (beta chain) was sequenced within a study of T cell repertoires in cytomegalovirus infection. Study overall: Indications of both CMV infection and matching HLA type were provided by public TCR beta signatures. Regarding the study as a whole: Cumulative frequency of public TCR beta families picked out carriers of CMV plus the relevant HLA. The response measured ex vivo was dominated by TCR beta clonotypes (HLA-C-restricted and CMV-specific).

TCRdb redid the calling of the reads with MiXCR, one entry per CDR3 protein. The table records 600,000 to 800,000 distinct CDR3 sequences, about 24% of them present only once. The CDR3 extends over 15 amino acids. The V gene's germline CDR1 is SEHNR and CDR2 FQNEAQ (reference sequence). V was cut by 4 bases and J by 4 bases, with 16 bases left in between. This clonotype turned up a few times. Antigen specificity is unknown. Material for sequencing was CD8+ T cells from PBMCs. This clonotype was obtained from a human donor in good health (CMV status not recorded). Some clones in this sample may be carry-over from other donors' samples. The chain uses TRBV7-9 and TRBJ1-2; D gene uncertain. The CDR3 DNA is TGTGCCAGCAGCTCCCCGAGCGGCAGCATCTATGGCTACACCTTC. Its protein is CASSSPSGSIYGYTF.